Sequencing of this T cell receptor (beta chain) was carried out in a study of blood T cell repertoires in COVID-19. In the study overall: The cDNA or gDNA used as material had been derived from T cells, B-cell-depleted T cells, or PBMCs.

V lost 5 bases and J lost 4; bases outside the gene matches: 4. There are 13 residues in the CDR3. Germline CDR1 and CDR2: MNHEY and SVGEGT. The table lists this clone with a count of one. Clones were sequenced by immunoSEQ multiplex PCR, and TCRdb holds only the in-frame ones, with some missing. Among about 270,000 clones, about 83% were seen once, and the ten largest hold approximately 9%. This receptor was obtained from a woman aged 45 to 65 who had recovered from COVID-19. The sequenced sample consisted of peripheral blood. V usage is TRBV6-2 or TRBV6-3 and J usage is TRBJ1-2, with 7 bases fitting TRBD1. CDR3 sequence (DNA): TGTGCCAGCAGTCGGGACAGAAGCTATGGCTACACCTTC. Translated, it gives CASSRDRSYGYTF.